This T cell receptor (beta chain) was captured in a study of graft-versus-host responses after intestinal transplantation. The CDR3 length is 17 residues. Germline loops: CDR1 SGHRS, CDR2 YFSETQ. Trimming took 0 bases from V and 1 from J, leaving 15 bases between them. A note on this clone: Its antigen is not identified.

Profiling relied on immunoSEQ multiplex PCR, and the TCRdb table lists in-frame clones only, not all of them. The sample shows about 88,000 clones, roughly 90% of them seen only once. The input for sequencing was unstimulated CD4+ T cells sorted from spleen or lymph node cells, taken before transplant. The receptor's source is a human donor who was the organ donor for an intestinal transplant. This chain uses TRBV5-1 with TRBJ2-3; no definite D call. In DNA form, the CDR3 reads TGCGCCAGCAGCTTGGCCCGCTTCGACCTAGGCACAGATACGCAGTATTTT. Amino acids: CASSLARFDLGTDTQYF.